These 6 T cell receptor beta chains originate from one sample sequenced in a study of cytomegalovirus exposure and HLA in healthy donors. It was with 60 Vbeta and 13 Jbeta primers that the PCR ran. The protocol was immunoSEQ multiplex PCR, while the TCRdb copy is restricted to in-frame clones and leaves out a portion. Of roughly 170,000 clones in the sample, 80% were seen once. Sequencing was performed on PBMCs. The receptor set was obtained from a boy aged 5-17 years in good health and CMV-seronegative.

This chain connects TRBV10-3 to TRBJ2-7, with D maybe TRBD1 (6 bases). The V end lost 5 bases, the J end lost 8 bases, and 19 bases lay between the germline ends. The V gene's germline CDR1 is ENHRY and CDR2 SYGVKD. CDR3 length equals 14 residues. The DNA of the CDR3 is TGTGCCATCAGTCAAGGACAGAGTTCTACGAAGCAGTACTTC. As protein: CAISQGQSSTKQYF.

CDR3 DNA: TGTGCCAGCTCACCACCGATTACTGAATATAGCAATCAGCCCCAGCATTTT. Protein sequence: CASSPPITEYSNQPQHF. The chain has TRBV18 and TRBJ1-5; D is unresolved. The germline V gene encodes CDR1 KGHSH and CDR2 LQKENI. The CDR3 runs to 17 residues. V shed 0 bases and J shed 0 bases, with 12 bases lying between them. Full variable domain (outside the CDR3, taken from reference TRBV18 and TRBJ1-5): NAGVMQNPRHLVRRRGQEARLRCSPMKGHSHVYWYRQLPEEGLKFMVYLQKENIIDESGMPKERFSAEFPKEGPSILRIQQVVRGDSAAYFCASSPPITEYSNQPQHFGDGTRLSIL.

V and J are TRBV18 and TRBJ2-1; a weak D match, TRBD1 (6 bases). This CDR3 has 14 amino acids. CDR1 and CDR2 from the germline V gene are KGHSH and LQKENI. Deletions cut 3 bases from V and 5 bases from J, with 11 bases between. CDR3 sequence: CASSPIRTDNEQFF. CDR3 DNA: TGTGCCAGCTCACCGATTCGGACAGACAATGAGCAGTTCTTC.

This clone turned up a few times. This sequence joins TRBV7-2 and TRBJ2-5, with D possibly TRBD1 on 6 matching bases. The germline V gene encodes CDR1 SGHTA and CDR2 FQGNSA. This CDR3 region has 14 residues. The V gene lost 5 bases and the J gene lost 4 bases, with 14 bases spanning the gap. CDR3 sequence reads: CASSPSGVLETQYF. DNA for the CDR3: TGTGCCAGCAGCCCATCAGGGGTATTAGAGACCCAGTACTTC.

V usage is TRBV19 and J usage is TRBJ2-4; perhaps TRBD2 as D (5 bases). Germline V gene lookup returns CDR1 LNHDA and CDR2 SQIVND (reference sequence). The CDR3 loop spans 13 amino acids. V was shortened by 1 base and J by 6 bases, with 7 bases between the two germline ends. The CDR3 nucleotides read TGTGCCAGTAGTATAGTGGGGAGAAACATTCAGTACTTC. It codes for CASSIVGRNIQYF.

This clone was observed a single time. CDR3 coding DNA: TGTGCCAGCAGCCAAGGGAGTTGGAGTAGCGGATTCACAGATACGCAGTATTTT. Translation: CASSQGSWSSGFTDTQYF. The rearrangement uses TRBV14 and TRBJ2-3; tentatively, D is TRBD2 (6 bases). Trimming took 1 base from V and 2 from J, leaving 19 bases between them. CDR3 size: 18 residues. The V gene's germline CDR1 is SGHDN and CDR2 FVKESK. Full variable domain (remainder filled in from reference TRBV14 and TRBJ2-3): EAGVTQFPSHSVIEKGQTVTLRCDPISGHDNLYWYRRVMGKEIKFLLHFVKESKQDESGMPNNRFLAERTGGTYSTLKVQPAELEDSGVYFCASSQGSWSSGFTDTQYFGPGTRLTVL.